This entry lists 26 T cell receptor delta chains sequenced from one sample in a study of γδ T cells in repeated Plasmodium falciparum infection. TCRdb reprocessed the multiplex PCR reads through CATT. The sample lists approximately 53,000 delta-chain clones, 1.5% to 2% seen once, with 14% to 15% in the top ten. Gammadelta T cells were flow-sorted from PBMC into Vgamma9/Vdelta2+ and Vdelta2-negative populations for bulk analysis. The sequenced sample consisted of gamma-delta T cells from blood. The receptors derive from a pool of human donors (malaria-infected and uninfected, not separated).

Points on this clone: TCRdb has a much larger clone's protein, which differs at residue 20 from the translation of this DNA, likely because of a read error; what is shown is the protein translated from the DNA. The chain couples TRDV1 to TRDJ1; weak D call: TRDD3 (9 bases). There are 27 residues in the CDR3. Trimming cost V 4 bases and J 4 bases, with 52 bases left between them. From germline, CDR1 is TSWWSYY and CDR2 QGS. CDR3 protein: CALGGHRISLSSYPTLYWGSGIDKLIF. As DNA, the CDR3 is TGTGCTCTTGGGGGTCATCGGATCTCCCTTTCTTCCTACCCAACCCTCTACTGGGGGAGTGGAATCGATAAACTCATCTTT.

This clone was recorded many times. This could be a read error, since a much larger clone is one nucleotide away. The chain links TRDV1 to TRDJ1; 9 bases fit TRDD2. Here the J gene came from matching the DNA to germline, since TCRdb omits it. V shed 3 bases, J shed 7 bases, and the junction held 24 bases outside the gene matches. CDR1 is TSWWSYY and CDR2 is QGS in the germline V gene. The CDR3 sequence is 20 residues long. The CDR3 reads CALGEPSYQRGSPTPLKLIF. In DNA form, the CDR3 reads TGTGCTCTTGGGGAGCCTTCCTACCAGCGGGGATCCCCGACACCGCTTAAACTCATCTTT.

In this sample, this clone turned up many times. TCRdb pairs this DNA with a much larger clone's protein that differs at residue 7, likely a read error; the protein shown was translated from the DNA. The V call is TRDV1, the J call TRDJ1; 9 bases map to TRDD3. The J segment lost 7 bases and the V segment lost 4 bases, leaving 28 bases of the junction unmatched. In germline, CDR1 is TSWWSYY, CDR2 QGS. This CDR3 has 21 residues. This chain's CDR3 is CALGGCPYPSVILGDRLKLIF. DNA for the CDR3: TGTGCTCTTGGGGGCTGTCCCTACCCGTCCGTGATACTGGGGGACCGGCTTAAACTCATCTTT.

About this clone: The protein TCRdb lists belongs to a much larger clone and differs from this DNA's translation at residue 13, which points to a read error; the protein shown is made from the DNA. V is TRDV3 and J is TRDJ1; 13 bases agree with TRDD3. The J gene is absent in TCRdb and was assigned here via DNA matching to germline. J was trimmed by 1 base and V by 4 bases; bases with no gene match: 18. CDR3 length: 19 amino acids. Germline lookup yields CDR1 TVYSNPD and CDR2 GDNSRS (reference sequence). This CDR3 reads CACVLSVYWGIRSTDKLIF. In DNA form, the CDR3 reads TGTGCCTGCGTCCTAAGCGTATACTGGGGGATACGCAGCACCGATAAACTCATCTTT. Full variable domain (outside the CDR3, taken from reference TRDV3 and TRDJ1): CDKVTQSSPDQTVASGSEVVLLCTYDTVYSNPDLFWYRIRPDYSFQFVFYGDNSRSEGADFTQGRFSVKHILTQKAFHLVISPVRTEDSATYYCACVLSVYWGIRSTDKLIFGKGTRVTVEP.

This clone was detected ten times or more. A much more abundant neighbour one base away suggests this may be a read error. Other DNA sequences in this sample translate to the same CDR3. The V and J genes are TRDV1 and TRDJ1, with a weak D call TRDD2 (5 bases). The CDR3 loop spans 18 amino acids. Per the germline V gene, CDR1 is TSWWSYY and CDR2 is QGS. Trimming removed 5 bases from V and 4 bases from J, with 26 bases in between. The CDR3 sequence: CALGKPIPPRVPLDKLIF. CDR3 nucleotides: TGTGCTCTTGGGAAGCCCATTCCTCCGCGGGTGCCCCTCGATAAACTCATCTTT.

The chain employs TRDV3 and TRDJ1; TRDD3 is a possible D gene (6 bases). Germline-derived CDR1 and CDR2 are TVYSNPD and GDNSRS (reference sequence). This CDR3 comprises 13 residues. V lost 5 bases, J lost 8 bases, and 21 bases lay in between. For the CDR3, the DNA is TGTGCCCTGCGATTGGTTCAGGGGGAGAAACTCATCTTT. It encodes CALRLVQGEKLIF.

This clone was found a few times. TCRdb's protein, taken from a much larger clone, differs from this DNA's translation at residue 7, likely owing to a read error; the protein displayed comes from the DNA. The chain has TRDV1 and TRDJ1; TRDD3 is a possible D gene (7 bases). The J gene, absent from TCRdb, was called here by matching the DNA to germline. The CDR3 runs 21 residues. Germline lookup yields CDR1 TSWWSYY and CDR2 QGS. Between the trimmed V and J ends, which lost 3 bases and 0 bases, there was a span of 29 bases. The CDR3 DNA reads TGTGCTCTTGGGGAGCTTCGCTCCTACAATCTCTGGGGGTTCTACACCGATAAACTCATCTTT. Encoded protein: CALGELRSYNLWGFYTDKLIF.

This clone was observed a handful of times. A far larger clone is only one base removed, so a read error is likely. The CDR3 DNA reads TGTGCCTTGCTTTCCTACCTGGACTGGTTACCCACCGATAAACTCATCTTC. It yields the protein CALLSYLDWLPTDKLIF. The V gene is TRDV3, but the J gene lacks a call; the table names TRDD3, a call not compared with the DNA. Germline lookup yields CDR1 TVYSNPD and CDR2 GDNSRS (reference sequence). This CDR3 contains 17 residues.

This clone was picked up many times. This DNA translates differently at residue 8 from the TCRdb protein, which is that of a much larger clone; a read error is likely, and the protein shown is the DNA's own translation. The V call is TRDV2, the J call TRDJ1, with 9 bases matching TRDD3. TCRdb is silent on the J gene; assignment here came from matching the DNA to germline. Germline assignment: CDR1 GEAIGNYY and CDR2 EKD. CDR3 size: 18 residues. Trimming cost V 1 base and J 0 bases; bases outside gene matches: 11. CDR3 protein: CACDTRQCWGIYTDKLIF. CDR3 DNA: TGTGCCTGTGACACACGACAATGCTGGGGGATTTACACCGATAAACTCATCTTT.

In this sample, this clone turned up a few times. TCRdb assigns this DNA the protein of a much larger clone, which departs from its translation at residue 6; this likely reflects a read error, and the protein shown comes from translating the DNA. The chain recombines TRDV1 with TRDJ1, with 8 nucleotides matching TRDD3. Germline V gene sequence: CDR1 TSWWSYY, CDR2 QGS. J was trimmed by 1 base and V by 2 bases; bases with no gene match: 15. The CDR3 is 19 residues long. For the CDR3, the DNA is TGTGCTCTTGGGGAAGTCCAAGGGGTCTGGGGGACGTCCACCGATAAACTCATCTTT. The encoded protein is CALGEVQGVWGTSTDKLIF.

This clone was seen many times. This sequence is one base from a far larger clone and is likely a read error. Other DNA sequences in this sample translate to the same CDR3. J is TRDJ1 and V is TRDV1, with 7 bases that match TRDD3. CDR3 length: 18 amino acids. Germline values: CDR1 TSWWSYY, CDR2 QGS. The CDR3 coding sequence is TGTGCTCTTGGGGAACTAGATGGGATACTTCCGTACACCGATAAGCTCATCTTT. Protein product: CALGELDGILPYTDKLIF.

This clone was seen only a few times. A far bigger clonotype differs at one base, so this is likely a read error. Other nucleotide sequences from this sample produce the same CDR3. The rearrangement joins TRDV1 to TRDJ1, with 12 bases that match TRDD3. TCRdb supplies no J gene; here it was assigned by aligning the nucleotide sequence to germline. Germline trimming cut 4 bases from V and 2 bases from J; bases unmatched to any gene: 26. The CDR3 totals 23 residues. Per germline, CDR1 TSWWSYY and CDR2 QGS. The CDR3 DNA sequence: TGTGCTCTTGGGGCGCGACTTCCTATCCCGTACTGGGGGATACCAAACTTTACCGATAAACTCATCTTT. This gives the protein CALGARLPIPYWGIPNFTDKLIF.

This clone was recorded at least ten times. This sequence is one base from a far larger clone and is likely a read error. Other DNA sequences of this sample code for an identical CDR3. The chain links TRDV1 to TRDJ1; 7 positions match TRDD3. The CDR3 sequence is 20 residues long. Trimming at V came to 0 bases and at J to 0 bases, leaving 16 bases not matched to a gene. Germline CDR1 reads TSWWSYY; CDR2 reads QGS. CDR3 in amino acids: CALGELVPSKWGTYTDKLIF. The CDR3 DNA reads TGTGCTCTTGGGGAACTAGTGCCCTCCAAGTGGGGGACGTACACCGATAAACTCATCTTT.

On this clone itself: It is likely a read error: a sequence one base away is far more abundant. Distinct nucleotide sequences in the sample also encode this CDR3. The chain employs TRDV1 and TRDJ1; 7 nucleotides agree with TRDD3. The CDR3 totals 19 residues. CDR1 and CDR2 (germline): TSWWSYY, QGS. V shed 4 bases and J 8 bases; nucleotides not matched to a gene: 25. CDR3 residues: CALGVHVGGGGPGRDKLIF. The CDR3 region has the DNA TGTGCTCTTGGGGTCCATGTAGGGGGTGGGGGACCCGGCAGGGACAAACTCATCTTT.

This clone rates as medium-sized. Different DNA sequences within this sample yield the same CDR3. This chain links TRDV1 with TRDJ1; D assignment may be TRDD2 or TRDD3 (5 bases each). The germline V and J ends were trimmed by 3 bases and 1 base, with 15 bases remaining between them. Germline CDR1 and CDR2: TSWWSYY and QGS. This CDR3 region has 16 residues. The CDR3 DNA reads TGTGCTCTTGGGGACCTACGAGGGGAAGTCACCGATAAACTCATCTTT. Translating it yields CALGDLRGEVTDKLIF.

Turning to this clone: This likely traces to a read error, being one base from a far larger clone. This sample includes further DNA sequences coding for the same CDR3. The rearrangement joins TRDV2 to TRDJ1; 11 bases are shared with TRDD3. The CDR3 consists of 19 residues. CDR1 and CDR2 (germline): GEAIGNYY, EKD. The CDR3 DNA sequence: TGTGCCTGTGACACCCTCGGTGGGGGATACGCGGAAAGGACCGATAAACTCATCTTC. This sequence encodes CACDTLGGGYAERTDKLIF.

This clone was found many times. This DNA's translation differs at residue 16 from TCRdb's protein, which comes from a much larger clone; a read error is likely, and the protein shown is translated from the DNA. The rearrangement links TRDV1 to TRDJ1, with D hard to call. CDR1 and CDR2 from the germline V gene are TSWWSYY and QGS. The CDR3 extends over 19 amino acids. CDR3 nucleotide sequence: TGTGCTCTTGGGGAACGATTTACTCTAACCCTCGTGTACACCGATAGACTCATCTTT. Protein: CALGERFTLTLVYTDRLIF.

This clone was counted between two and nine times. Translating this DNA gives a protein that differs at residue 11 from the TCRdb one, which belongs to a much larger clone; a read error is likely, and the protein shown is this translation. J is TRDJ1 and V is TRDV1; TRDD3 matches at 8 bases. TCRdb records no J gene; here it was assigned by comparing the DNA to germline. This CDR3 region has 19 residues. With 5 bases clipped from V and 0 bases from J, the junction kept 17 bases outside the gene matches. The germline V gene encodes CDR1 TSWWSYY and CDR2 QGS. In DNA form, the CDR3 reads TGTGCTCTTGGGAACTGGAGCCGCGTACTGGGGGGGAACACCGATAAACTCATCTTT. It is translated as CALGNWSRVLGGNTDKLIF.

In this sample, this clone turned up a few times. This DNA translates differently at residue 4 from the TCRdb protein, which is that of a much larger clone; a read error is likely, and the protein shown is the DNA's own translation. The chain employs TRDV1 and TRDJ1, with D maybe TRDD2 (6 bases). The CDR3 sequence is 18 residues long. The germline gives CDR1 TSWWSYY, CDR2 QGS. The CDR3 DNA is TGTGCTCTTAGGGAAGAATGTGAGCATGGCCTTCCGCCTGGGCGACTCATCTTT. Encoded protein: CALREECEHGLPPGRLIF.

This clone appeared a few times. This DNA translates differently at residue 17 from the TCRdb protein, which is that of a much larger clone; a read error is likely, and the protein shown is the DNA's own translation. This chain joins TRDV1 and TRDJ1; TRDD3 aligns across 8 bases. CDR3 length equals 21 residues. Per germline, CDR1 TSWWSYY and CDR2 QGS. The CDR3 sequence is CALGELAFPNTGGTYTNKLIF. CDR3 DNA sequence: TGTGCTCTTGGGGAATTGGCCTTCCCGAATACTGGGGGCACTTACACCAATAAACTCATCTTT.

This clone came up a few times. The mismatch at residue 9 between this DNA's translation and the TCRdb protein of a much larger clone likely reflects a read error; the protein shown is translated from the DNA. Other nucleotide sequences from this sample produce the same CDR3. CDR3 DNA: TGTGCTCTTGGGGAACAACTACGAAGGGGATCGTACACCGATAAACTCATCTTT. This gives the protein CALGEQLRRGSYTDKLIF. The chain joins TRDV1 to TRDJ1; TRDD3 might be the D (6 bases). The CDR3 sequence is 18 residues long. Germline values: CDR1 TSWWSYY, CDR2 QGS. V lost 1 base and J lost 0, with 18 bases in between.

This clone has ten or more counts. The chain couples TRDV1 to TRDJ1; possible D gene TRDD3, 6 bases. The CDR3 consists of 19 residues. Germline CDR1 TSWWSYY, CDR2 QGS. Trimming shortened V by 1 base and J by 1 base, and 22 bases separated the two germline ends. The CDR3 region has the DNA TGTGCTCTTGGGGAACGCACTTGGACGTACTGGGCCCTCACCGATAAACTCATCTTT. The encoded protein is CALGERTWTYWALTDKLIF.

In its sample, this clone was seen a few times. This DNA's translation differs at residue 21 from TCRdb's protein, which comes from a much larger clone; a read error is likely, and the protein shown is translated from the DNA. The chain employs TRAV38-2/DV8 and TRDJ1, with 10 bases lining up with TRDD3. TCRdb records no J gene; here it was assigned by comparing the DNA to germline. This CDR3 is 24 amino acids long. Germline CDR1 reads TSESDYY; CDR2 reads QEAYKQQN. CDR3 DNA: TGTGCTTATAGAAGCCCGGAGGTTCCTATGCACTGGGGGATTGAGGGTGAGGACACCGATAGACTCATCTTT. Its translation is CAYRSPEVPMHWGIEGEDTDRLIF.

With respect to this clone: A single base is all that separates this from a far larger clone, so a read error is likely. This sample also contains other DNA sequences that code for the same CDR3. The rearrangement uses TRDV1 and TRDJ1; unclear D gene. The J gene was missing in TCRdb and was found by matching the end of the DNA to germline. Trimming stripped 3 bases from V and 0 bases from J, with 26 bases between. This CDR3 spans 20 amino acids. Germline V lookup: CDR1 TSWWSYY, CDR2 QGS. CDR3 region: CALGDPQSSYPHPYTDKLIF. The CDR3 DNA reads TGTGCTCTTGGGGACCCACAATCTTCTTACCCTCACCCGTACACCGATAAACTCATCTTT.

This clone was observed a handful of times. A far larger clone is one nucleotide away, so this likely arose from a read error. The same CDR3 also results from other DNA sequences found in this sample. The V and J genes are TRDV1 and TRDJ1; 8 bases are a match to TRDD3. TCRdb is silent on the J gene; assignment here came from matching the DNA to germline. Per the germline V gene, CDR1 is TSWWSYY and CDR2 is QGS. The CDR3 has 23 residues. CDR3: CALGELGLRPNVLGAMYTDKLIF. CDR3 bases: TGTGCCCTTGGGGAACTGGGACTACGCCCTAACGTACTGGGGGCTATGTACACCGATAAACTCATCTTT.

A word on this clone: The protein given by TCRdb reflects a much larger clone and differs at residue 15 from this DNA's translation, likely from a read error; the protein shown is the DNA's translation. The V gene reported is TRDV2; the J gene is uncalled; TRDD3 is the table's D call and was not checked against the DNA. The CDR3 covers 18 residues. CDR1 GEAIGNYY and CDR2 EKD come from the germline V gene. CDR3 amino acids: CACDTVKRDTSLGDNLIF. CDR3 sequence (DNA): TGTGCCTGTGACACCGTGAAGAGGGATACGTCTTTGGGCGATAATCTCATCTTT.